Described below is a single T cell receptor beta chain sequence and its context. The data are from a study of follicular helper T cells after annual influenza vaccination. Method: immunoSEQ multiplex PCR; TCRdb's copy keeps in-frame clones and lacks some. This sample has 9,300 or so clones; around four fifths occur once, and the top ten carry over 1.5%. The time point is: 2015-2016 season, pre-vaccination. Donors were community-dwelling with no influenza vaccine in the prior 6 months. Donors with HIV/AIDS, active malignancy, immunomodulators or active illness were excluded. V was pared by 5 bases and J by 3 bases, with 14 bases between. The CDR3 has 14 residues. CDR1 MNHNS and CDR2 SASEGT come from the germline V gene.

The rearrangement joins TRBV6-1 to TRBJ2-7, with no clear D. The receptor was isolated from an adult who received the influenza vaccine. The source material was CXCR5+ CD38- circulating T follicular helper cells from blood, sampled on the day of influenza vaccination. Noted subset: circulating Tfh, non-naive CD4+CXCR5+PD-1+ (ICOS+CD38+ or ICOS-CD38-). The CDR3 sequence is CASSLMERDYEQYF. CDR3 sequence (DNA): TGTGCCAGCAGTCTAATGGAAAGAGACTACGAGCAGTACTTC.